Included here is one TCR beta chain sequence, with context. TCRdb's table, derived via immunoSEQ multiplex PCR, lists solely in-frame clones and lacks some. The sample yields around 63,000 clones, more than 65% seen once. The source of the sample is a study of OX40 agonist ivuxolimab in advanced cancers. The length of the CDR3 is 15 residues. From germline, CDR1 is SGHVS and CDR2 FNYEAQ. The germline V and J ends were trimmed by 5 bases and 4 bases, with 15 bases remaining between them. This receptor was obtained from an adult with an advanced solid tumor such as melanoma, head and neck, liver or kidney cancer. The chain is built from TRBV7-6 and TRBJ2-1, with a possible D match to TRBD1 (5 bases). Here the sequenced sample was CD4+ or CD8+ T cells sorted from blood, taken in a trial of the OX40 agonist ivuxolimab. For the CDR3, the DNA is TGTGCCAGCAGCCAAACAGGCTCCCGTTACAATGAGCAGTTCTTC. This translates into CASSQTGSRYNEQFF.